The T cell receptor beta chain described here comes from a study of blood T cells in healthy people across ages. Study results and caveats: The donors' CMV status was not determined, possibly confounding changes in expanded clonotypes.

J gave up 5 bases and V 5 bases, and 8 bases lay outside the gene matches. The CDR3 has 15 amino acids. CDR1 PRHDT and CDR2 FYEKMQ come from the germline V gene (reference sequence). In its sample, this clonotype was seen a few times. Its antigen is not known. Sample-barcoded 5' priming and a J-beta primer mix drove a second PCR of about 6 to 11 cycles. MiXCR was run by TCRdb on the 5' RACE reads, yielding one entry per CDR3 protein. The sample includes hundreds of thousands of distinct CDR3 sequences, around 45% of them seen just once. The TCR originated in a man older than 75 in good health. Sequencing was carried out using blood. The rearrangement uses TRBV13 and TRBJ2-5, with 10 bases fitting TRBD2. CDR3 DNA: TGTGCCAGCAGCCTAACCCTAGCGGGAGTTGAGACCCAGTACTTC. Protein sequence: CASSLTLAGVETQYF.